Below are 12 T cell receptor beta chains sequenced from a single sample in a study of T cells in Graves' hyperthyroidism and ophthalmopathy. The investigators amplified TCR beta CDR3 regions from RNA transcripts. With the HTBI primer set, the TCR CDR3 went through a first round of RT-PCR. TCRdb re-derived calls from the multiplex PCR reads in MiXCR, one entry per CDR3 protein. The sample has 380,000 or so distinct CDR3 sequences, around an eighth seen once; the top ten hold about 20%. Sequencing was performed on blood. Receptors were obtained from a man in his thirties or forties with Graves' hyperthyroidism that later progressed to Graves' ophthalmopathy.

This clonotype was seen a handful of times. This chain connects TRBV2 to TRBJ1-1; D perhaps matches TRBD1 (5 bases). V was clipped by 3 bases and J by 3 bases, with 17 bases between them. The length of the CDR3 is 16 residues. Germline-derived CDR1 and CDR2 are SNHLY and FYNNEI. The CDR3 nucleotides read TGTGCCAGCAGTGAGTGGGAACGGGGCGGGGACACTGAAGCTTTCTTT. Protein sequence: CASSEWERGGDTEAFF.

As regards this clonotype: A much larger clone lies one base from this, so it may be a read error. V and J are TRBV6-8 and TRBJ1-1; TRBD1 is a possible D gene (6 bases). The CDR3 loop spans 13 amino acids. Germline V gives CDR1 MNHGY, CDR2 SAAAGT. CDR3 amino acids: CASGGRMNTEALF. In nucleotides, the CDR3 is TGTGCCAGCGGGGGCAGGATGAACACTGAAGCTCTCTTT.

This clonotype was recorded a few times. J is TRBJ1-1 and V is TRBV9, with a tentative D call TRBD1 (5 bases). Germline assignment: CDR1 SGDLS and CDR2 YYNGEE. This CDR3 contains 15 residues. Trimming stripped 0 bases from V and 7 bases from J, with 16 bases between. The chain's CDR3 is CASSVVLTGGGEAFF. In DNA form, the CDR3 reads TGTGCCAGCAGCGTAGTGCTCACAGGCGGTGGTGAAGCTTTCTTT.

This clonotype occurred many times. V gene TRBV3-1 combines with J gene TRBJ1-6; tentative D call: TRBD1 (5 bases). This CDR3 has 13 amino acids. The germline gives CDR1 LGHDT, CDR2 YNNKEL (reference sequence). The ends were cut back, 4 bases at V and 7 bases at J, with 8 bases in the middle. CDR3 region: CASSPGTNSPLHF. The CDR3 region has the DNA TGTGCCAGCAGCCCTGGGACGAATTCACCCCTCCACTTT.

This clonotype was seen at least ten times. The rearrangement links TRBV28 to TRBJ1-1, with a tentative D call TRBD1 (5 bases). The V gene's germline CDR1 is MDHEN and CDR2 SYDVKM. Trimming stripped 10 bases from V and 2 bases from J, with 23 bases between. This CDR3 contains 16 residues. The CDR3 DNA sequence: TGTGCCACCAATTTTCCCGCGGGACGGAGAAACACTGAAGCTTTCTTT. It encodes CATNFPAGRRNTEAFF.

This clonotype was counted ten times or more. The junction differs from germline at one of its ends, possibly a read error. CDR3 amino acids: CASSLASGVPGELFF. The CDR3 nucleotides read TGTGCTAGCAGCTTAGCCTCAGGGGTTCCCGGGGAGCTGTTTTTT. The chain couples TRBV7-7 to TRBJ2-2; maybe TRBD1 (6 bases). The germline CDR1 and CDR2 sequences are SSHAT and FNYEAQ (reference sequence). The CDR3 runs to 15 residues.

This clonotype has a count of ten or more. The J gene is TRBJ2-7, the V gene TRBV3-1; 11 bases match TRBD2. CDR3 length: 15 amino acids. Germline CDR1 reads LGHDT; CDR2 reads YNNKEL (reference sequence). The J segment lost 7 bases and the V segment lost 0 bases, leaving 5 bases of the junction unmatched. The CDR3 DNA sequence: TGTGCCAGCAGCCAAGAGGGGACTAGCGGTAGAGAGCAGTACTTC. The encoded protein is CASSQEGTSGREQYF.

The chain combines TRBV6-5 with TRBJ2-1; possibly TRBD1 for D (5 bases). The germline V gene has CDR1 MNHEY and CDR2 SVGAGI. The CDR3 contains 14 residues. Trimming left V 2 bases short and J 7 bases short, with 12 bases between. Here the CDR3 DNA reads TGTGCCAGCAGTTACGTAGACAGACAGAATGAGCAGTTCTTC. It translates to CASSYVDRQNEQFF.

The chain has TRBV30 and TRBJ2-1; TRBD2 agrees at 13 bases. Losses at the gene ends were 3 bases for V and 6 bases for J; bases not matched to a gene: 8. Germline V lookup: CDR1 GTSNPN, CDR2 SVGIG (reference sequence). There are 16 residues in the CDR3. CDR3: CAWSPLAGGRRNEQFF. Here the CDR3 DNA reads TGTGCCTGGAGCCCACTAGCGGGGGGGCGTCGCAATGAGCAGTTCTTC. The full variable domain, in which reference TRBV30 and TRBJ2-1 provide the parts outside the CDR3, is SQTIHQWPATLVQPVGSPLSLECTVEGTSNPNLYWYRQAAGRGLQLLFYSVGIGQISSEVPQNLSASRPQDRQFILSSKKLLLSDSGFYLCAWSPLAGGRRNEQFFGPGTRLTVL.

This clonotype was seen ten or more times. The rearrangement uses TRBV25-1 and TRBJ1-6; a weak D match, TRBD1 (5 bases). Germline loops: CDR1 MGHDK, CDR2 SYGVNS. Trimming shortened V by 4 bases and J by 0 bases, and 16 bases separated the two germline ends. The CDR3 contains 18 residues. CDR3 nucleotides: TGTGCCAGCAGTGGGTCAGGGACCTCAAGCTCCTATAATTCACCCCTCCACTTT. Amino acids: CASSGSGTSSSYNSPLHF.

This clonotype was found many times. The chain carries TRBV28 and TRBJ2-1, with D possibly matching TRBD2 (6 bases). The CDR3 is made up of 14 amino acids. Trimming removed 5 bases at V and 0 bases at J, with 8 bases between. Per the germline V gene, CDR1 is MDHEN and CDR2 is SYDVKM. The CDR3 nucleotides are TGTGCCAGCAGTCGGGGGTTCTCCTACAATGAGCAGTTCTTC. Translating gives CASSRGFSYNEQFF.

This clonotype was recorded many times. This chain uses TRBV6-1 with TRBJ2-1; TRBD2 aligns across 9 bases. The junction had 17 bases not matched to a gene; V was cut back by 5 bases and J by 6 bases. The CDR3 totals 18 residues. Germline V gene sequence: CDR1 MNHNS, CDR2 SASEGT. CDR3 nucleotides: TGTGCCAGCAGTTTCCCGAAGACCGGGACTAGCAGGTTCAATGAGCAGTTCTTC. Translating it yields CASSFPKTGTSRFNEQFF.